Here is one T cell receptor beta chain with its context. Antigen unknown. A much bigger clone sits one base away, suggesting this may be a read error. Using RNA transcripts as the source, TCR beta CDR3 regions were amplified. The HTBI set primed first-round TCR CDR3 RT-PCR. MiXCR, applied by TCRdb to the multiplex PCR reads, yields one record per CDR3 protein. In the table there are under 650,000 distinct CDR3 sequences, about a sixth of which are singletons. Diagnosing involved the use of clinical symptoms, serum thyroxine and TRAb, thyroid ultrasound and orbital computed tomography. The CDR3 loop spans 13 amino acids. Trimming stripped 5 bases from V and 6 bases from J, with 17 bases between. The germline V gene has CDR1 DFQATT and CDR2 SNEGSKA (reference sequence). The data were obtained in a study of T cells in Graves' hyperthyroidism and ophthalmopathy. Findings and limits, study-wide: The majority of expanded thyroid clonotypes above 0.001 also appeared in blood. Stable hyperthyroidism was separated from ophthalmopathy by a model based on 13 V-J features.

Source material: blood. This chain links TRBV20-1 with TRBJ2-7, with D possibly matching TRBD2 (6 bases). This sequence originates from a woman aged 25-40 years with Graves' hyperthyroidism. CDR3 amino acids: CSAGKQSAGEQYF. As DNA, the CDR3 is TGCAGTGCTGGAAAACAGTCAGCGGGCGAGCAGTACTTC.